The following is a T cell receptor (beta chain) sequence with its context. The antigen remains undetermined. The sample comes from a study of cytomegalovirus exposure and HLA in healthy donors. PCR involved 60 Vbeta and 13 Jbeta primers. TCRdb's table, derived via immunoSEQ multiplex PCR, lists solely in-frame clones and lacks some. The table has about 90,000 clones, around three quarters seen once; the top ten hold 0.57%. Notes on the study in general: Using a false discovery rate of 0.05, a later analysis showed that 16,951 TCR beta sequences were associated with HLA alleles. The study designated 150 to 200 TCR beta chains cytomegalovirus-associated.

All donors participated as healthy donors of bone marrow. This sequence was found in a young man in good health and CMV-seronegative. Source material: PBMCs.

The CDR3 region is CASRGTVGNTIYF. Written as DNA, the CDR3 is TGTGCCAGTAGGGGGACGGTCGGAAACACCATATATTTT. This chain connects TRBV6-5 to TRBJ1-3, with a possible D match to TRBD1 (6 bases). Per the germline V gene, CDR1 is MNHEY and CDR2 is SVGAGI. The CDR3 is 13 amino acids. Between the trimmed V and J ends, which lost 9 bases and 4 bases, there was a span of 13 bases.